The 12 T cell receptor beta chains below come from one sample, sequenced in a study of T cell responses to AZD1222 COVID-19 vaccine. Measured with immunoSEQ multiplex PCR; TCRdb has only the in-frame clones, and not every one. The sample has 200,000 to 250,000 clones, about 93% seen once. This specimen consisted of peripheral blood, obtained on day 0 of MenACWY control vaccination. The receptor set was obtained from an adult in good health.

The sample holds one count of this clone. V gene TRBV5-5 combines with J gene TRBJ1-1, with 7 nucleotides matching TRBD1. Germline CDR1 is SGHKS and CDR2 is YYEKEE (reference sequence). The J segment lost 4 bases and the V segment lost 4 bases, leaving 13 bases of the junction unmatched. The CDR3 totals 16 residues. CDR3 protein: CASSIPLTGATTEAFF. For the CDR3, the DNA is TGTGCCAGCAGCATTCCGCTAACAGGGGCAACCACTGAAGCTTTCTTT.

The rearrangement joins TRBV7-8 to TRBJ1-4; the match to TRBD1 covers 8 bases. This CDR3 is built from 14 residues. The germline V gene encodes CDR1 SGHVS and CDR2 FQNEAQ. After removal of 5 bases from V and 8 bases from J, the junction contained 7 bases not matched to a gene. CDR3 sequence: CASSPTGGGEKLFF. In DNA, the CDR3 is TGTGCCAGCAGCCCTACAGGGGGAGGAGAAAAACTGTTTTTT.

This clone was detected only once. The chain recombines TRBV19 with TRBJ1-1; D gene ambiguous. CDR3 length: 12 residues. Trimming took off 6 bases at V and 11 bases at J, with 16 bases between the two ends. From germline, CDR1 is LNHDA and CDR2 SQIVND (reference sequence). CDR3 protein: CASRPTLGRAFF. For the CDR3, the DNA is TGTGCCAGTAGACCGACTCTGGGCAGGGCTTTCTTT.

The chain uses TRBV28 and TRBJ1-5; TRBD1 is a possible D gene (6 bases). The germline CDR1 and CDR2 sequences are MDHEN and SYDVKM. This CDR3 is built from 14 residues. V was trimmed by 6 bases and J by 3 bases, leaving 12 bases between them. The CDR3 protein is CASREGQHNQPQHF. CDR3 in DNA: TGTGCCAGCAGGGAAGGACAGCACAATCAGCCCCAGCATTTT.

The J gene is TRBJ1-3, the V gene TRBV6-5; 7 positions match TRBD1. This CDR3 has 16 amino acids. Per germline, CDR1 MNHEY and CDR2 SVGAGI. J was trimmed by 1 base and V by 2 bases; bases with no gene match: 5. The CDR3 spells CASSYGQGGSGNTIYF. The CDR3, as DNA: TGTGCCAGCAGTTACGGGCAGGGGGGTTCTGGAAACACCATATATTTT.

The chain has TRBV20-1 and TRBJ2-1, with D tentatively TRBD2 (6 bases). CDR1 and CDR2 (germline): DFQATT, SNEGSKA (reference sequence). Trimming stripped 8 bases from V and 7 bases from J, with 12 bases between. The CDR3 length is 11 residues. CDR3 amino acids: CSPLGGNEQFF. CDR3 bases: TGCAGTCCGTTGGGGGGTAATGAGCAGTTCTTC.

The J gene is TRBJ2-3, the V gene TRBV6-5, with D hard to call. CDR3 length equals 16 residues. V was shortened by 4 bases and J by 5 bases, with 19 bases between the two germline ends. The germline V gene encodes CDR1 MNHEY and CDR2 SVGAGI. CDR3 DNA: TGTGCCAGCAGTTTTACAAGGATCGCCTCTGGAGATACGCAGTATTTT. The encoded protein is CASSFTRIASGDTQYF.

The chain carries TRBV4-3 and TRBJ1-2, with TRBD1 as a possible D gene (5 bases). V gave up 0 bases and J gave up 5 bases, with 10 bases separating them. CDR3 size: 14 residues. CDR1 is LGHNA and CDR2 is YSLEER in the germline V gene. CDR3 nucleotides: TGCGCCAGCAGCCAAGATGCAGGGTTTTATGGCTACACCTTC. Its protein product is CASSQDAGFYGYTF.

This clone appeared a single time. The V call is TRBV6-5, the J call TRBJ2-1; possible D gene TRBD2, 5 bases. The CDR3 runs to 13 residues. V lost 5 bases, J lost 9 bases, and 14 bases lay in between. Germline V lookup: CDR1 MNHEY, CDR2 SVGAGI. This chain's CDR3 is CASSPTRSGEQFF. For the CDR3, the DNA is TGTGCCAGCAGTCCCACACGGAGCGGTGAGCAGTTCTTC.

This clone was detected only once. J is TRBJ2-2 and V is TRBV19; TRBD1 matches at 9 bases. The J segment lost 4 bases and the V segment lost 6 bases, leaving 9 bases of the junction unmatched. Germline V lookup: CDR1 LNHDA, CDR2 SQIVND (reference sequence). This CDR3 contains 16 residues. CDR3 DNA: TGTGCCAGTAGCCCAACAGGGGGCCAGGGCACCGGGGAGCTGTTTTTT. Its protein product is CASSPTGGQGTGELFF.

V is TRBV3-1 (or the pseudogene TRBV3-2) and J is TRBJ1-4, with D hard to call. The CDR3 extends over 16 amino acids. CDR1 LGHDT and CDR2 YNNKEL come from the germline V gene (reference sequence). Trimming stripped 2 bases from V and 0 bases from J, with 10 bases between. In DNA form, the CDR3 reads TGTGCCAGCAGCCAATATCCCTCGGCAACTAATGAAAAACTGTTTTTT. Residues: CASSQYPSATNEKLFF.

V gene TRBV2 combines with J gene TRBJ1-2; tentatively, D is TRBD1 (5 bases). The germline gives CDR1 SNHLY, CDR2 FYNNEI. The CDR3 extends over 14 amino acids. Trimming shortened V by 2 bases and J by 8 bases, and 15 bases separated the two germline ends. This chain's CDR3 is CASSETRRQTGYTF. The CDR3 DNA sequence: TGTGCCAGCAGTGAAACCCGCCGACAGACCGGCTACACCTTC. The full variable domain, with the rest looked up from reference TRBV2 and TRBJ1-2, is EPEVTQTPSHQVTQMGQEVILRCVPISNHLYFYWYRQILGQKVEFLVSFYNNEISEKSEIFDDQFSVERPDGSNFTLKIRSTKLEDSAMYFCASSETRRQTGYTFGSGTRLTVV.